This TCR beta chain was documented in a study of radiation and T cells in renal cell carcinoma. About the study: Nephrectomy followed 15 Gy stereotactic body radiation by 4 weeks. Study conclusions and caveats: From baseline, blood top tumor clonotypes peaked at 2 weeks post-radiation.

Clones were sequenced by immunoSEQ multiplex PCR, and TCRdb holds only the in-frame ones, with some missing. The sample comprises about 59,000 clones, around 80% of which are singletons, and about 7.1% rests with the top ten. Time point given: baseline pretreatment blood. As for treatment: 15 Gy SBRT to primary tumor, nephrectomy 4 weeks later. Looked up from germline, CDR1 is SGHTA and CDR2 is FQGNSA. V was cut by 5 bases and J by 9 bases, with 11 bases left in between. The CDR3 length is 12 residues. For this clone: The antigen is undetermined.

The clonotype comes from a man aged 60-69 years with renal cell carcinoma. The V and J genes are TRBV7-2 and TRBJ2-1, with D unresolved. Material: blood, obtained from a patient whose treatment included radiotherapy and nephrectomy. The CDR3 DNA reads TGTGCCAGCAGCATACTAATCGGTGAGCAGTTCTTC. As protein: CASSILIGEQFF.